This T cell receptor beta chain originates from a study of T cells in Graves' hyperthyroidism and ophthalmopathy. CDR3 length equals 15 residues. V trimming: 4 bases; J trimming: 6 bases; junction bases outside the gene matches: 9. Germline V lookup: CDR1 DFQATT, CDR2 SNEGSKA (reference sequence). Amplified regions were TCR beta CDR3 sequences from RNA transcripts. With the HTBI primer set, the TCR CDR3 went through a first round of RT-PCR. TCRdb called the multiplex PCR reads again in MiXCR, with one record for every CDR3 protein. Of approximately 400,000 distinct CDR3 sequences listed, over 11% are singletons. Diagnosis rested on symptoms, serum thyroxine and TRAb, thyroid ultrasound, and orbital computed tomography. This clonotype was observed many times.

The gene calls are TRBV20-1 and TRBJ2-1; 10 bases match TRBD2. The receptor was derived from a woman aged 60-75 years with Graves' hyperthyroidism. The sequencing sample was made of blood. As DNA, the CDR3 is TGCAGTGCTAAGGCTAGCGGGAGAACGGTCAATGAGCAGTTCTTC. Its translation is CSAKASGRTVNEQFF.